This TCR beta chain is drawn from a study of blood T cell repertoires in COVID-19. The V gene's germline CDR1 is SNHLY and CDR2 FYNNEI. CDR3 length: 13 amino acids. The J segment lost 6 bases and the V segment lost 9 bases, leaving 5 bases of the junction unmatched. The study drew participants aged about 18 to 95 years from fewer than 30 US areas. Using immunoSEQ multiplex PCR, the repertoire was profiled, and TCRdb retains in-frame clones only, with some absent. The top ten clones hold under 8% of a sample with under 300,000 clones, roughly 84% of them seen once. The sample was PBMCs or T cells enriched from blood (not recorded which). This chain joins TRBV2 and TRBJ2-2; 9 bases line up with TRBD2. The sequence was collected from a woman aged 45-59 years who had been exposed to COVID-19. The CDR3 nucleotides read TGTGCCAGTCGGCGGGGGGGACCCGGGGAGCTGTTTTTT. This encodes CASRRGGPGELFF.